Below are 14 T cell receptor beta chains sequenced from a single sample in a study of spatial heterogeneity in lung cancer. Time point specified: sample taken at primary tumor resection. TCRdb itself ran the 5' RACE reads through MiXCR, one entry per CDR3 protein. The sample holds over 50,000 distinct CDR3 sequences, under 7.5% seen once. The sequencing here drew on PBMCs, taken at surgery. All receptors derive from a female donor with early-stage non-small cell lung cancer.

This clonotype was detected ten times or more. CDR3 sequence (DNA): TGTGCCACCAGTCCCGGCGCCCCAGATACGCAGTATTTT. Its protein product is CATSPGAPDTQYF. The rearrangement uses TRBV24-1 and TRBJ2-3; D gene unclear. This CDR3 has 13 amino acids. CDR1 is KGHDR, CDR2 SFDVKD, per germline. V was trimmed by 6 bases and J by 4 bases, leaving 10 bases between them.

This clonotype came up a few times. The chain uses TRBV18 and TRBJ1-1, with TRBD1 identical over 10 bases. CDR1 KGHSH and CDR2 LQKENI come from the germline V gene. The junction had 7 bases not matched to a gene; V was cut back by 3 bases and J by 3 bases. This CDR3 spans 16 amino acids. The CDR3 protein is CASSPNTDRGDTEAFF. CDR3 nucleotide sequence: TGTGCCAGCTCACCGAATACGGACAGGGGGGACACTGAAGCTTTCTTT.

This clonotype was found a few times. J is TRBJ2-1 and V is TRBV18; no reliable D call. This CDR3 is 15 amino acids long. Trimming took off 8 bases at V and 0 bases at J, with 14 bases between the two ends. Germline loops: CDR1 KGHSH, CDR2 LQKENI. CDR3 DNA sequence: TGTGCCAGCGCGTCACCTCCAAGCTCCTACAATGAGCAGTTCTTC. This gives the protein CASASPPSSYNEQFF. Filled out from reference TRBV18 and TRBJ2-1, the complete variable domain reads NAGVMQNPRHLVRRRGQEARLRCSPMKGHSHVYWYRQLPEEGLKFMVYLQKENIIDESGMPKERFSAEFPKEGPSILRIQQVVRGDSAAYFCASASPPSSYNEQFFGPGTRLTVL.

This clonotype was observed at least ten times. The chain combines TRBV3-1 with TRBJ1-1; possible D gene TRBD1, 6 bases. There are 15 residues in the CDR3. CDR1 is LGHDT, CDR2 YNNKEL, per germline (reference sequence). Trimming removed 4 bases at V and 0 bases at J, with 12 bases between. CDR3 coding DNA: TGTGCCAGCAGCCTCTCCGGGACAATGAACACTGAAGCTTTCTTT. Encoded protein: CASSLSGTMNTEAFF. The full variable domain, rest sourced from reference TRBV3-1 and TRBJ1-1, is DTAVSQTPKYLVTQMGNDKSIKCEQNLGHDTMYWYKQDSKKFLKIMFSYNNKELIINETVPNRFSPKSPDKAHLNLHINSLELGDSAVYFCASSLSGTMNTEAFFGQGTRLTVV.

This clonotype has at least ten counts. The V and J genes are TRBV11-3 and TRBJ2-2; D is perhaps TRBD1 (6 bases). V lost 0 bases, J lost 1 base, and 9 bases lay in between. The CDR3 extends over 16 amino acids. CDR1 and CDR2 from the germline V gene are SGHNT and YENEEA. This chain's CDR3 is CASSLDGQLNTGELFF. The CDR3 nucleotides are TGTGCCAGCAGCTTAGATGGACAGCTGAACACCGGGGAGCTGTTTTTT.

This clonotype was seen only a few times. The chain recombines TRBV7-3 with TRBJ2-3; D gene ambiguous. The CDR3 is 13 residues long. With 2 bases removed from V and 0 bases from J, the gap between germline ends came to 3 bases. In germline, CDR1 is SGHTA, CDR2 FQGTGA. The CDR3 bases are TGTGCCAGCAGCTTAGAGAGCACAGATACGCAGTATTTT. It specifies CASSLESTDTQYF. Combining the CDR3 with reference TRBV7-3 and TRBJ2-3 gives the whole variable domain GAGVSQTPSNKVTEKGKYVELRCDPISGHTALYWYRQSLGQGPEFLIYFQGTGAADDSGLPNDRFFAVRPEGSVSTLKIQRTERGDSAVYLCASSLESTDTQYFGPGTRLTVL.

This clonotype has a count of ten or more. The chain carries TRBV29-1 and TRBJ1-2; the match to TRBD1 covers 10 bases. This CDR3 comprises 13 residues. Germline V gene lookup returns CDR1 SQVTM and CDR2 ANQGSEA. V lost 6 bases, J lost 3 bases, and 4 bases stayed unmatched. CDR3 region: CSVGTGEDYGYTF. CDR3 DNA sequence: TGCAGCGTCGGGACAGGGGAGGACTATGGCTACACCTTC.

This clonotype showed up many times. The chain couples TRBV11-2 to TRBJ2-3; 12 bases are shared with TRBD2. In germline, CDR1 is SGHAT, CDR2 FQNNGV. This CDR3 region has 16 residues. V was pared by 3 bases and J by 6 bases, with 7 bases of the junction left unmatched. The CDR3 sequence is CASSLTSGGLRDTQYF. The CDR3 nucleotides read TGTGCCAGCAGCTTGACTAGCGGGGGCCTCCGGGATACGCAGTATTTT.

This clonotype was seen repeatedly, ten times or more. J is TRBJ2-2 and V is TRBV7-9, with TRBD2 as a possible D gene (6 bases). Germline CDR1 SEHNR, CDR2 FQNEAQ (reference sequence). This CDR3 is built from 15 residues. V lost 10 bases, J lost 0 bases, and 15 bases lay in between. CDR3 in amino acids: CAIPTGVSNTGELFF. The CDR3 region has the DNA TGTGCCATACCAACGGGGGTCTCGAACACCGGGGAGCTGTTTTTT. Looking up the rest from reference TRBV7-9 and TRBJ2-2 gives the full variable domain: DTGVSQNPRHKITKRGQNVTFRCDPISEHNRLYWYRQTLGQGPEFLTYFQNEAQLEKSRLLSDRFSAERPKGSFSTLEIQRTEQGDSAMYLCAIPTGVSNTGELFFGEGSRLTVL.

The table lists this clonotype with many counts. The CDR3 DNA follows: TGTGCCAGCAGCCAACGTAGCGGGAGTGGTAATGAGCAGTTCTTC. This encodes CASSQRSGSGNEQFF. The V and J genes are TRBV3-1 and TRBJ2-1, with 9 bases aligning to TRBD2. The CDR3 totals 15 residues. From germline, CDR1 is LGHDT and CDR2 YNNKEL (reference sequence). J lost 7 bases, V lost 2 bases, and 6 bases had no gene match.

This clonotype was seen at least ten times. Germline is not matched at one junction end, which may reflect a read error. The CDR3 DNA is TGCGCCAGCAGCTTGGGACAGAACACTGAAGCTTTCTTT. Translating it yields CASSLGQNTEAFF. This chain uses TRBV12-3 or TRBV12-4 with TRBJ1-1; D is perhaps TRBD1 (6 bases). The CDR3 extends over 13 amino acids.

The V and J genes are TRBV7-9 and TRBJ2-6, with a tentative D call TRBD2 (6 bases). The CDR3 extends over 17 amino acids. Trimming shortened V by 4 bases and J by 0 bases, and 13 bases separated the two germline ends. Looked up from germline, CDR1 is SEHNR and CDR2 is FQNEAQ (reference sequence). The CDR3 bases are TGTGCCAGCAGCTCTCCGGGACTTAGCTCTGGGGCCAACGTCCTGACTTTC. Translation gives CASSSPGLSSGANVLTF.

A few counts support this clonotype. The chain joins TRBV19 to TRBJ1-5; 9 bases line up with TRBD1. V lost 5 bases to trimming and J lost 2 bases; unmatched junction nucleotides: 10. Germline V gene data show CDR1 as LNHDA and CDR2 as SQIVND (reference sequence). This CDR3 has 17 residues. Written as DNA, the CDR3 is TGTGCCAGTAGTCTTCAACAGGGGGCCGGTGGCAATCAGCCCCAGCATTTT. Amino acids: CASSLQQGAGGNQPQHF. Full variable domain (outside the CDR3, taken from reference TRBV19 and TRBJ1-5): DGGITQSPKYLFRKEGQNVTLSCEQNLNHDAMYWYRQDPGQGLRLIYYSQIVNDFQKGDIAEGYSVSREKKESFPLTVTSAQKNPTAFYLCASSLQQGAGGNQPQHFGDGTRLSIL.

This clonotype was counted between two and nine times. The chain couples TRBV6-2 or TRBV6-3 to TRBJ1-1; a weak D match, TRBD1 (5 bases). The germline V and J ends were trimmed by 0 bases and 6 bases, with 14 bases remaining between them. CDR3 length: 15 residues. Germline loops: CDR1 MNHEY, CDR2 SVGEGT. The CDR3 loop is CASSYSTELGAEAFF. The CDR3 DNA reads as TGTGCCAGCAGTTACTCGACGGAGCTAGGGGCTGAAGCTTTCTTT.